A single sample gave rise to the 19 T cell receptor beta chains below, sequenced in a study of PD-L1 blockade in urothelial cancer. The assay was immunoSEQ multiplex PCR, and TCRdb's table has in-frame clones only and misses some. The sample comprises tens of thousands of clones, more than 75% of which are singletons, and more than 8% rests with the top ten. Specimen: PBMCs, collected around atezolizumab (anti-PD-L1) treatment. These receptors originate from a man aged 70 or older with urothelial cancer.

The chain employs TRBV6-1 and TRBJ2-7; possible D gene TRBD2, 7 bases. The CDR3 totals 13 residues. Trimming left V 6 bases short and J 0 bases short, with 9 bases between. Per the germline V gene, CDR1 is MNHNS and CDR2 is SASEGT. The CDR3 protein is CASRAGASYEQYF. The DNA for the CDR3 is TGTGCCAGCAGGGCGGGGGCCTCCTACGAGCAGTACTTC.

CDR3 in amino acids: CSVRWQGLSAEAFF. The CDR3 DNA reads as TGCAGCGTCCGCTGGCAGGGGTTGAGCGCTGAAGCTTTCTTT. The V gene is TRBV29-1, the J gene TRBJ1-1; tentatively, D is TRBD1 (6 bases). Trimming cost V 6 bases and J 6 bases, with 20 bases left between them. CDR3 length equals 14 residues. Germline loops: CDR1 SQVTM, CDR2 ANQGSEA. Combining the CDR3 with reference TRBV29-1 and TRBJ1-1 gives the whole variable domain SAVISQKPSRDICQRGTSLTIQCQVDSQVTMMFWYRQQPGQSLTLIATANQGSEATYESGFVIDKFPISRPNLTFSTLTVSNMSPEDSSIYLCSVRWQGLSAEAFFGQGTRLTVV.

The V call is TRBV27, the J call TRBJ2-7; 8 bases fit TRBD1. This CDR3 has 15 amino acids. The trim removed 4 bases at V and 2 bases at J, leaving 7 bases unmatched. Per germline, CDR1 MNHEY and CDR2 SMNVEV (reference sequence). CDR3 in amino acids: CASSSLDREAYEQYF. DNA of the CDR3: TGTGCCAGCAGTTCCCTGGACAGGGAGGCCTACGAGCAGTACTTC.

This clone showed up just once. The genes are TRBV19 and TRBJ1-5; TRBD1 might be the D (6 bases). The V end lost 8 bases, the J end lost 4 bases, and 15 bases lay between the germline ends. Germline V gene lookup returns CDR1 LNHDA and CDR2 SQIVND (reference sequence). This CDR3 spans 14 amino acids. CDR3: CASRLGGQNQPQHF. DNA of the CDR3: TGTGCCAGTCGATTGGGGGGGCAGAATCAGCCCCAGCATTTT.

The J gene is TRBJ2-5, the V gene TRBV15; D might be TRBD1 (6 bases). V lost 1 base to trimming and J lost 2 bases, with 11 bases between them. This CDR3 has 15 amino acids. CDR1 and CDR2 (germline): LNHNV, YYDKDF (reference sequence). DNA of the CDR3: TGTGCCACCAGCAGAGGGACCAGGGGTCAAGAGACCCAGTACTTC. Translating it yields CATSRGTRGQETQYF.

The chain couples TRBV7-6 to TRBJ2-2; D is possibly TRBD2 (5 bases). Germline V gene lookup returns CDR1 SGHVS and CDR2 FNYEAQ. V lost 2 bases, J lost 5 bases, and 12 bases lay in between. The CDR3 is 15 residues long. For the CDR3, the DNA is TGTGCCAGCAGCTTAAGGAGCGGAGTAACCGGGGAGCTGTTTTTT. Its translation: CASSLRSGVTGELFF.

The J gene is TRBJ2-3, the V gene TRBV12-5; no reliable D call. V was trimmed by 4 bases and J by 1 base, leaving 9 bases between them. The CDR3 runs 14 residues. The germline CDR1 and CDR2 sequences are LGHNT and FRNRAP. This chain's CDR3 is CASGSRVGTDTQYF. The DNA of the CDR3 is TGTGCTAGTGGTTCCCGAGTGGGCACAGATACGCAGTATTTT.

The chain joins TRBV28 to TRBJ2-1; 11 nucleotides align to TRBD2. Germline assignment: CDR1 MDHEN and CDR2 SYDVKM. CDR3 length equals 19 residues. Trimming removed 8 bases from V and 0 bases from J; junction bases left unmatched: 15. CDR3 loop: CASPPSSGGRPSSYNEQFF. In DNA, the CDR3 is TGTGCCAGCCCCCCATCTAGCGGGGGGCGCCCCAGCTCCTACAATGAGCAGTTCTTC. Full variable domain (rest looked up from reference TRBV28 and TRBJ2-1): DVKVTQSSRYLVKRTGEKVFLECVQDMDHENMFWYRQDPGLGLRLIYFSYDVKMKEKGDIPEGYSVSREKKERFSLILESASTNQTSMYLCASPPSSGGRPSSYNEQFFGPGTRLTVL.

The V gene is TRBV11-3, the J gene TRBJ2-7; 9 bases map to TRBD2. V gave up 4 bases and J gave up 3 bases; unmatched junction bases: 7. There are 15 residues in the CDR3. Per germline, CDR1 SGHNT and CDR2 YENEEA. The CDR3 loop is CASSSSASGNYEQYF. Written as DNA, the CDR3 is TGTGCCAGCAGCTCCTCGGCTAGCGGGAACTACGAGCAGTACTTC.

The V call is TRBV6-7, the J call TRBJ1-5; no clear D gene. TRBV6-7 is reported as an ORF; its role is uncertain. CDR3 length: 18 amino acids. Between the trimmed V and J ends, which lost 0 bases and 7 bases, there was a span of 22 bases. This CDR3 is CASSYSSSHGEGRQPQHF. Written as DNA, the CDR3 is TGTGCCAGCAGTTACTCGAGCTCGCACGGAGAAGGAAGGCAGCCCCAGCATTTT.

Only one count was recorded for this clone. The V call is TRBV9, the J call TRBJ2-2; 8 nucleotides match TRBD2. V shed 4 bases, J shed 7 bases, and the junction held 9 bases outside the gene matches. Germline CDR1 is SGDLS and CDR2 is YYNGEE. The length of the CDR3 is 15 residues. CDR3 nucleotides: TGTGCCAGCAGCCAAAGGACTAGCCCTAACGGGGAGCTGTTTTTT. Translating it yields CASSQRTSPNGELFF.

Details on this clone: The junction departs from the called germline gene at one end, perhaps through a read error. The chain links TRBV7-7 to TRBJ2-3; D uncertain. The germline gives CDR1 SSHAT, CDR2 FNYEAQ (reference sequence). The CDR3 totals 13 residues. Here the CDR3 DNA reads TGTGCTAGCAGCGACTCTATCACAGATACGCAGTATTTT. It encodes CASSDSITDTQYF.

The chain has TRBV6-1 and TRBJ1-5; the D is unclear. The V end was cut by 2 bases, the J end by 0 bases, with 8 bases between. The CDR3 extends over 15 amino acids. Germline V gene data show CDR1 as MNHNS and CDR2 as SASEGT. Here the CDR3 reads CASSERGPSNQPQHF. The CDR3 nucleotides read TGTGCCAGCAGTGAAAGAGGGCCTAGCAATCAGCCCCAGCATTTT.

This chain uses TRBV7-9 with TRBJ2-7; possibly TRBD2 for D (5 bases). Trimming took off 8 bases at V and 5 bases at J, with 16 bases between the two ends. The CDR3 is 13 residues long. Germline V gives CDR1 SEHNR, CDR2 FQNEAQ (reference sequence). CDR3 loop: CASQRNLQDEQYF. The CDR3 coding sequence is TGTGCCAGCCAGCGGAACCTGCAGGACGAGCAGTACTTC.

This chain joins TRBV2 and TRBJ1-4, with 8 positions matching TRBD1. This CDR3 region has 14 residues. With 10 bases clipped from V and 8 bases from J, the junction kept 12 bases outside the gene matches. Germline V gene data show CDR1 as SNHLY and CDR2 as FYNNEI. For the CDR3, the DNA is TGTGCCAATTCCAGGGGGCGAGAGACCGAAAAACTGTTTTTT. This sequence encodes CANSRGRETEKLFF.

J is TRBJ2-7 and V is TRBV2; the D gene is possibly TRBD2 (6 bases). There are 15 residues in the CDR3. The germline gives CDR1 SNHLY, CDR2 FYNNEI. Trimming shortened V by 11 bases and J by 2 bases, and 22 bases separated the two germline ends. CDR3 region: CAVTWAGREAYEQYF. Here the CDR3 DNA reads TGTGCCGTAACCTGGGCCGGCAGGGAGGCCTACGAGCAGTACTTC. Based on the CDR3 plus reference TRBV2 and TRBJ2-7, the full variable domain is EPEVTQTPSHQVTQMGQEVILRCVPISNHLYFYWYRQILGQKVEFLVSFYNNEISEKSEIFDDQFSVERPDGSNFTLKIRSTKLEDSAMYFCAVTWAGREAYEQYFGPGTRLTVT.

The chain couples TRBV5-1 to TRBJ2-4; TRBD1 matches 11 bases. The germline CDR1 and CDR2 sequences are SGHRS and YFSETQ. V was pared by 4 bases and J by 8 bases, with 8 bases of the junction left unmatched. The CDR3 consists of 15 residues. The CDR3 region has the DNA TGCGCCAGCAGCACCGGGACAGGGGGGAGGGACATTCAGTACTTC. Translated, it gives CASSTGTGGRDIQYF.

The chain is built from TRBV5-4 and TRBJ2-5, with a weak D call TRBD2 (6 bases). This CDR3 spans 13 amino acids. CDR1 and CDR2 from the germline V gene are SGHNT and YYREEE (reference sequence). V was shortened by 4 bases and J by 2 bases, with 9 bases between the two germline ends. The CDR3 reads CASSEGLQETQYF. Here the CDR3 DNA reads TGTGCCAGCAGCGAGGGACTGCAAGAGACCCAGTACTTC.

V is TRBV2 and J is TRBJ2-3; D possibly corresponds to TRBD2 (6 bases). Germline CDR1 is SNHLY and CDR2 is FYNNEI. This CDR3 has 16 amino acids. V was pared by 3 bases and J by 2 bases, with 15 bases between. The CDR3 DNA follows: TGTGCCAGCAGTGACATTACTCGGACTATCACAGATACGCAGTATTTT. Translated: CASSDITRTITDTQYF.